This T cell receptor (beta chain) was profiled in a study of patients and donors after allogeneic stem cell transplantation. TCRdb reprocessed the RT-PCR reads with MiXCR, giving one entry per CDR3 protein. The sample carries roughly 940,000 distinct CDR3 sequences, roughly 18% recorded once. This clonotype was observed a few times. Germline-derived CDR1 and CDR2 are DFQATT and SNEGSKA (reference sequence). J gave up 4 bases and V 0 bases, and 9 bases lay outside the gene matches. This CDR3 has 17 amino acids. This clonotype originated in a human donor who was either an allogeneic HSCT recipient or a stem cell or donor lymphocyte infusion donor (not recorded which). It is not recorded whose cells these are; they may come from a transplant donor. The chain combines TRBV20-1 with TRBJ2-2; TRBD2 aligns across 9 bases. The sequencing sample was made of blood, either unsorted or a sorted T cell fraction (not recorded which). CDR3 sequence: CSARDLWLAGITGELFF. CDR3 nucleotide sequence: TGCAGTGCTAGAGATCTCTGGCTAGCGGGGATCACCGGGGAGCTGTTTTTT.